This TCR beta chain originates from a study of blood T cells in healthy people across ages. Overall study: About one barcoded beta molecule per two T cells was captured by template switching.

A J-beta primer mix and a sample-barcoded 5' primer were used in a second PCR of about 7 to 12 cycles. A single record per CDR3 protein comes from TCRdb applying MiXCR to the 5' RACE reads. This table has 1,800,000 or so distinct CDR3 sequences, roughly 43% appearing once. This clonotype was counted a few times. The CDR3 runs 14 residues. Per germline, CDR1 SQVTM and CDR2 ANQGSEA. The V end lost 5 bases, the J end lost 0 bases, and 13 bases lay between the germline ends. The clonotype comes from a human donor in good health. The chain combines TRBV29-1 with TRBJ1-1; the D gene is possibly TRBD1 (6 bases). The material sequenced was blood. The CDR3, as DNA: TGCAGCGTTCTGGACAGCCGAGTGAACACTGAAGCTTTCTTT. Translating it yields CSVLDSRVNTEAFF.